Sequencing of this TCR beta chain was carried out in a study of blood T cells in healthy people across ages. Germline assignment: CDR1 SGDLS and CDR2 YYNGEE. The CDR3 extends over 16 amino acids. With 4 bases removed from V and 8 bases from J, the gap between germline ends came to 24 bases. Primed by a sample-barcoded 5' primer and a J-beta primer mix, a second PCR proceeded for 7 to 11 cycles. TCRdb reprocessed the 5' RACE reads via MiXCR and lists one record per CDR3 protein. In the table there are fewer than 2 million distinct CDR3 sequences, 30% to 40% of which are singletons. The sequence derives from a human donor in good health. The sequencing input was blood. This chain connects TRBV9 to TRBJ1-2; TRBD1 might be the D (6 bases). The CDR3 DNA reads as TGTGCCAGCAGCCCCGAGCCCGAGGGGGGCGTGGGGGGCTACACCTTC. Encoded protein: CASSPEPEGGVGGYTF. Full variable domain (rest looked up from reference TRBV9 and TRBJ1-2): DSGVTQTPKHLITATGQRVTLRCSPRSGDLSVYWYQQSLDQGLQFLIQYYNGEERAKGNILERFSAQQFPDLHSELNLSSLELGDSALYFCASSPEPEGGVGGYTFGSGTRLTVV.